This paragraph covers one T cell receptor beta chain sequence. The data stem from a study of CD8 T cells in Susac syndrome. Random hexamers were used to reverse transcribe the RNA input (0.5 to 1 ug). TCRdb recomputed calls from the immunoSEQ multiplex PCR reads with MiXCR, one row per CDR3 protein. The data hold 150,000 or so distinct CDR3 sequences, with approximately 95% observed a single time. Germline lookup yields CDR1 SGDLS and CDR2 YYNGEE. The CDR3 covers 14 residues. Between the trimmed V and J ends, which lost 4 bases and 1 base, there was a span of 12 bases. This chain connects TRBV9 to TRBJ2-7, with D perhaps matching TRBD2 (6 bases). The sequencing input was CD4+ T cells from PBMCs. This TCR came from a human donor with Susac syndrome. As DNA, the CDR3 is TGTGCCAGCAGCCCCGGGAGCTCGTCCTACGAGCAGTACTTC. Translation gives CASSPGSSSYEQYF.